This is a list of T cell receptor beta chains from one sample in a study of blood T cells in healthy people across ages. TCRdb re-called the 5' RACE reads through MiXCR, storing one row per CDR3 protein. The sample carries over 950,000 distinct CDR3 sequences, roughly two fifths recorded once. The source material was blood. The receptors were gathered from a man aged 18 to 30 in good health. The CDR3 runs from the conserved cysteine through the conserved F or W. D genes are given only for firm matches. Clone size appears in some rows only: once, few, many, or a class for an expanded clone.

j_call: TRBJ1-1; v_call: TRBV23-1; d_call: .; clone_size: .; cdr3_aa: CASSRLDGVGTEAFF; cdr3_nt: TGCGCCAGCAGTCGACTCGACGGCGTAGGGACTGAAGCTTTCTTT
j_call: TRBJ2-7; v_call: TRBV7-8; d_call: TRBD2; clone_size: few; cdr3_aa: CASSAKRGVSYEQYF; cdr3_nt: TGTGCCAGCAGCGCAAAGCGGGGAGTCTCCTACGAGCAGTACTTC
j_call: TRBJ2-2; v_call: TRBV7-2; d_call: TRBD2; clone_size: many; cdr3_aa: CASSLTGGFGELFF; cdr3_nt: TGTGCCAGCAGCTTAACGGGGGGTTTCGGGGAGCTGTTTTTT
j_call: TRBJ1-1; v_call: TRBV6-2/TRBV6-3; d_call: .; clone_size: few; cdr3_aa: CASSRPQLEAFF; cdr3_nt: TGTGCCAGCAGCCGCCCCCAACTTGAAGCTTTCTTT
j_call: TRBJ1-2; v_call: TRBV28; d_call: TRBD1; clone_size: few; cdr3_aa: CASSYTGAYGYTF; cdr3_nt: TGTGCCAGCAGTTACACAGGGGCCTATGGCTACACCTTC
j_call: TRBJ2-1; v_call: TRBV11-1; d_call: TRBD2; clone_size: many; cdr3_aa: CASSPGLAGAGNEQFF; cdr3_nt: TGTGCCAGCAGCCCAGGACTAGCGGGGGCCGGCAATGAGCAGTTCTTC
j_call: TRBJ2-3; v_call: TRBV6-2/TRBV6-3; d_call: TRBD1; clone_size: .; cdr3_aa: CASSYSGTDKFTDTQYF; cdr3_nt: TGTGCCAGCAGTTACTCCGGGACAGATAAATTCACAGATACGCAGTATTTT
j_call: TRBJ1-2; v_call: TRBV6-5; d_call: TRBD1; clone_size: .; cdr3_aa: CASSPPRDRGYGYTF; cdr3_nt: TGTGCCAGCAGTCCGCCTCGGGACAGGGGCTATGGCTACACCTTC
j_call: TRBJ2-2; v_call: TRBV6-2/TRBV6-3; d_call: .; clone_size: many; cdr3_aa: CASSRGGELFF; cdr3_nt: TGTGCCAGCAGCCGAGGCGGGGAGCTGTTTTTT
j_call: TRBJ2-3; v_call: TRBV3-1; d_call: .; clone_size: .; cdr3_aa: CASSSTGSRRTDTQYF; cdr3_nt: TGTGCCAGCAGTTCCACAGGGTCGCGACGCACAGATACGCAGTATTTT
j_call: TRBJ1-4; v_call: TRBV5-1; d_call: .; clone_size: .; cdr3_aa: CASSLGGAAGSNEKLFF; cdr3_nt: TGCGCCAGCAGCTTGGGGGGTGCAGCGGGATCAAATGAAAAACTGTTTTTT
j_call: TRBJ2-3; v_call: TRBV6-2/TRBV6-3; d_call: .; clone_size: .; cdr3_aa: CASNRILSSPVTDTQYF; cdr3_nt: TGTGCCAGCAATAGAATACTGTCCAGTCCCGTCACAGATACGCAGTATTTT
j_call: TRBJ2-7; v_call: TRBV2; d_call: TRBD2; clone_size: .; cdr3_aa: CASRKAGGDYEQYF; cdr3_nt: TGTGCCAGCAGGAAAGCGGGAGGAGACTACGAGCAGTACTTC
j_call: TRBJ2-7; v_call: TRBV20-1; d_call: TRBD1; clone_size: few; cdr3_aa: CSAWTGGSSYEQYF; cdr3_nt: TGCAGTGCTTGGACAGGGGGAAGTAGCTACGAGCAGTACTTC
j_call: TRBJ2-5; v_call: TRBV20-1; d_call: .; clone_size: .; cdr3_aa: CSVYRDQETQYF; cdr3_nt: TGCAGTGTGTACCGTGACCAAGAGACCCAGTACTTC
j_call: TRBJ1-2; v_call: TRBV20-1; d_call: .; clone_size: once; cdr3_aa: CSATYRDAYGYTF; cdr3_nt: TGCAGTGCTACATACCGGGACGCCTATGGCTACACCTTC
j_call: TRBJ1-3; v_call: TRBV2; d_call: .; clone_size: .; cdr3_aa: CASSEAHRRNRAGNTIYF; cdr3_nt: TGTGCCAGCAGTGAAGCGCATAGGAGGAACAGGGCTGGAAACACCATATATTTT
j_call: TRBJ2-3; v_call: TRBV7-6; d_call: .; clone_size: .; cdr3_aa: CASSLVSYTDTQYF; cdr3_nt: TGTGCCAGCAGCTTAGTTTCCTACACAGATACGCAGTATTTT
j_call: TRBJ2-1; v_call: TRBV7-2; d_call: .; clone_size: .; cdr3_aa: CASSLAVGLNEQFF; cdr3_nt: TGTGCCAGCAGCTTAGCGGTCGGGCTCAATGAGCAGTTCTTC
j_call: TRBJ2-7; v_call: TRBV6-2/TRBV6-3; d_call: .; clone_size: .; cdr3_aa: CASSYSWGSSYGQYF; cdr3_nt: TGTGCCAGCAGTTACTCTTGGGGATCCTCCTACGGGCAGTACTTC
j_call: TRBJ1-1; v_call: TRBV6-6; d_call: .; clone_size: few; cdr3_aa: CASSYSGRRTEAFF; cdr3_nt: TGTGCCAGCAGTTACTCGGGACGCCGGACTGAAGCTTTCTTT
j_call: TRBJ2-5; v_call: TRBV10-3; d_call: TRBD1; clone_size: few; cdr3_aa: CAISEPGQGTQETQYF; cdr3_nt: TGTGCCATCAGTGAACCGGGACAGGGAACACAAGAGACCCAGTACTTC
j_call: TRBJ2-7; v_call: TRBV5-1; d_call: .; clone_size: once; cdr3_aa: CASSLMETRYF; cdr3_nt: TGCGCCAGCAGCTTGATGGAGACCCGGTACTTC
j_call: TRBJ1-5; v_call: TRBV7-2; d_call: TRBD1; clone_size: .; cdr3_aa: CASSKQGDNQPQHF; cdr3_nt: TGTGCCAGCAGCAAACAGGGGGACAATCAGCCCCAGCATTTT
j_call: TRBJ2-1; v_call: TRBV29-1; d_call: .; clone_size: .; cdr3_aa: CSVEYDGPRLFDEQFF; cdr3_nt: TGCAGCGTTGAATACGACGGGCCCCGGCTATTCGATGAGCAGTTCTTC
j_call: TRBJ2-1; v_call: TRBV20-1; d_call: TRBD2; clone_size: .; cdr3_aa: CSARDLGGWGGWDEQFF; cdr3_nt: TGCAGTGCTAGAGATTTGGGAGGTTGGGGGGGTTGGGATGAGCAGTTCTTC
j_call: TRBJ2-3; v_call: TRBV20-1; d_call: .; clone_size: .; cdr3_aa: CSGEGTDTQYF; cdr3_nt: TGCAGTGGAGAAGGCACAGATACGCAGTATTTT
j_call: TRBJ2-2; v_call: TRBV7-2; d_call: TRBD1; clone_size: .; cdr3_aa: CASSYHLDRGVGELFF; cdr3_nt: TGTGCCAGCAGTTACCATCTCGACAGGGGTGTCGGGGAGCTGTTTTTT
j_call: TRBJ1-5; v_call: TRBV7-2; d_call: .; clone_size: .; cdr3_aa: CASCTNRVSNQPQHF; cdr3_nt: TGTGCCAGCTGCACCAACAGGGTCAGCAATCAGCCCCAGCATTTT
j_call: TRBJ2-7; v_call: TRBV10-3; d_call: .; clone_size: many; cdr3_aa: CAISAEVRGKRSHEQYF; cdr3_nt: TGTGCCATCAGTGCTGAGGTTCGGGGGAAGAGGAGTCACGAGCAGTACTTC
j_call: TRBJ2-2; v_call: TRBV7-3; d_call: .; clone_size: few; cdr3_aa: CASRPTRNTGELFF; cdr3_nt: TGTGCCAGCAGACCTACTCGAAACACCGGGGAGCTGTTTTTT
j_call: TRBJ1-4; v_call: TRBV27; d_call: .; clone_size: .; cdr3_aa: CASRWGEKLFF; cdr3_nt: TGTGCCAGCAGATGGGGTGAAAAACTGTTTTTT
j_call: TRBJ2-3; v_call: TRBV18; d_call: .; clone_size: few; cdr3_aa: CASSPSIGASTQYF; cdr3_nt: TGTGCCAGCTCACCATCGATCGGGGCTTCTACGCAGTATTTT
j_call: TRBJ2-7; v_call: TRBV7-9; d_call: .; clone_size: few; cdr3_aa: CASSPEGSISRDEQYF; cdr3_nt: TGTGCCAGCAGCCCCGAGGGCAGCATTTCTAGGGACGAGCAGTACTTC
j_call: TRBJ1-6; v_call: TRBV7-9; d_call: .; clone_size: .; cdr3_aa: CASSLVGGRLYNSPLHF; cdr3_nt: TGTGCCAGCAGCTTAGTTGGTGGTCGATTGTATAATTCACCCCTCCACTTT
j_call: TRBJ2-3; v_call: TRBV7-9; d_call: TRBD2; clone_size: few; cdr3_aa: CASSPGTSGTSTDTQYF; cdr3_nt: TGTGCCAGCAGTCCTGGGACTAGCGGTACTAGCACAGATACGCAGTATTTT
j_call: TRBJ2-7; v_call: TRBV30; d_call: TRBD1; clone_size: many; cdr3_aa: CAWSVTGVQYEQYF; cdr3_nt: TGTGCCTGGAGTGTAACAGGGGTTCAATACGAGCAGTACTTC
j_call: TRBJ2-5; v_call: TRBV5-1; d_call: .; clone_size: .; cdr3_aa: CAGSSYDSLQETQYF; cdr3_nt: TGCGCCGGCAGCTCTTACGACAGTCTCCAAGAGACCCAGTACTTC
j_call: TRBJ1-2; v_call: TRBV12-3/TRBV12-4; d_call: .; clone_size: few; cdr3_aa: CASSLGAVPMNGYTF; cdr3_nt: TGTGCCAGCAGTTTAGGGGCGGTTCCTATGAATGGCTACACCTTC
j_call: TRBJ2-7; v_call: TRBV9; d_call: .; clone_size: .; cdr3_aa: CASSADSGESGEQYF; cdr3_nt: TGTGCCAGCAGCGCCGACAGCGGTGAATCGGGTGAGCAGTACTTC
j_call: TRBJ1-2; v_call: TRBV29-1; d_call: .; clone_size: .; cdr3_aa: CSVEGREMGYGYTF; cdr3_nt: TGCAGCGTTGAAGGCCGGGAAATGGGGTATGGTTACACCTTC
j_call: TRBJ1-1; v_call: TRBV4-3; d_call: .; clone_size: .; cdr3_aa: CASSQDHKTEGLAFF; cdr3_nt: TGCGCCAGCAGCCAAGATCATAAAACAGAGGGCTTAGCTTTCTTT
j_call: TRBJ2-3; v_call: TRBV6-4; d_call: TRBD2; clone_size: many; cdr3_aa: CASSDSRGGDTQYF; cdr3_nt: TGTGCCAGCAGTGACTCGCGGGGGGGAGATACGCAGTATTTT
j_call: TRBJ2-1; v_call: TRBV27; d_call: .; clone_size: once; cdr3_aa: CASSLSQGWNEQFF; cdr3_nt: TGTGCCAGCAGTTTATCACAGGGCTGGAATGAGCAGTTCTTC
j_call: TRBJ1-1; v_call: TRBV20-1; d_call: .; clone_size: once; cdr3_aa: CSARDQRRGNTEAFF; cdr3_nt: TGCAGTGCTAGAGATCAACGGCGAGGGAACACTGAAGCTTTCTTT
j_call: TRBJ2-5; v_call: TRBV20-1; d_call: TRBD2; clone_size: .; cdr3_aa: CSASASGGEQGTQYF; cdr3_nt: TGCAGTGCTAGTGCAAGCGGGGGGGAACAAGGGACCCAGTACTTC
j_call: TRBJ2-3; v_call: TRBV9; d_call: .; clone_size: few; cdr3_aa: CASGTRSDTQYF; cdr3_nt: TGTGCCAGCGGGACAAGATCCGATACGCAGTATTTT
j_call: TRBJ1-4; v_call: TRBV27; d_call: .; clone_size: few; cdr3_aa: CASKNGRGGEKLFF; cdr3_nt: TGTGCCAGCAAGAATGGGAGGGGAGGTGAAAAACTGTTTTTT
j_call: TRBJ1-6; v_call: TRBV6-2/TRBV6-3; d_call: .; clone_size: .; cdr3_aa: CASSYTADHSPLHF; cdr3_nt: TGTGCCAGCAGTTACACGGCAGACCATTCACCCCTCCACTTT
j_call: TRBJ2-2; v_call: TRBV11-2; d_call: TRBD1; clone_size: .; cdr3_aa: CVSSPTGSTGELFF; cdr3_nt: TGTGTCAGCAGCCCGACAGGGTCCACCGGGGAGCTGTTTTTT
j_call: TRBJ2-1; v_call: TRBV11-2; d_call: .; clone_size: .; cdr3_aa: CASSYQGNEQFF; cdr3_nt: TGTGCCAGCAGCTATCAAGGCAATGAGCAGTTCTTC
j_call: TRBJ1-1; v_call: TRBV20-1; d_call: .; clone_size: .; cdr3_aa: CSARPERLGAFF; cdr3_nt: TGCAGTGCTAGACCGGAGAGGTTGGGCGCTTTCTTT
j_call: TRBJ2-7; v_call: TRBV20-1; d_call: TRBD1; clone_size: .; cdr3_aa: CSASRDRGTFSYEQYF; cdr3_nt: TGCAGTGCTAGTCGGGACAGGGGTACATTCTCCTACGAGCAGTACTTC
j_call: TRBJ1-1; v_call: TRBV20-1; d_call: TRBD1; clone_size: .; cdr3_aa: CSARVRTGARNTEAFF; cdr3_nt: TGCAGTGCTAGAGTTCGGACAGGGGCAAGGAACACTGAAGCTTTCTTT
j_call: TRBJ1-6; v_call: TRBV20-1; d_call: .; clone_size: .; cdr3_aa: CSAHTRGSGNSPLHF; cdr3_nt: TGCAGTGCTCACACCCGGGGTTCGGGTAATTCACCCCTCCACTTT